The rows below give T cell receptor beta chains drawn from one sample of a study of identical twins. TCRdb called the 5' RACE reads again in MiXCR, with one record for every CDR3 protein. This repertoire shows about 530,000 distinct CDR3 sequences, nearly 15% found once; its top ten account for around 0.48%. This sample was shared with a second study, whose subject was yellow fever vaccine responses in identical twins.

Sequenced material: CD4+ T cells sorted from blood. The receptors derive from a woman between 18 and 30 years old in good health. CDR3s include the opening cysteine and the closing phenylalanine or tryptophan. Clone size is not always given. Where it is, it says once, few, many or a class for expanded clones.

few,TRBV12-3/TRBV12-4,TRBJ1-1,CASSPRDILSGAFF
few,TRBV4-1,TRBJ2-5,CASSQVTRTSGRRREETQYF
.,TRBV11-2,TRBJ2-1,CASSYRGTTSGRRNEQFF
.,TRBV20-1,TRBJ2-1,CSARLPTTGTSGYNEQFF
few,TRBV29-1,TRBJ1-2,CSVEPSSRGGVYGYTF
few,TRBV20-1,TRBJ2-3,CSARTADTQYF
.,TRBV16,TRBJ2-3,CASSLRSGRATDTQYF
.,TRBV28,TRBJ2-6,CASRKRDGANVLTF
.,TRBV18,TRBJ2-2,CASSRTPANTGELFF
.,TRBV5-1,TRBJ1-4,CASSSGTGATNEKLFF
few,TRBV14,TRBJ2-1,CASSQGSFANQQFF
.,TRBV7-8,TRBJ2-3,CASSGGTLVHTDTQYF
.,TRBV7-8,TRBJ2-2,CASRLLGQGAGELFF
few,TRBV6-1,TRBJ2-2,CASSEGGVGTGELFF
.,TRBV5-1,TRBJ2-2,CASRLGGPNTGELFF
few,TRBV5-6,TRBJ2-3,CASSLLGVSTDTQYF
.,TRBV7-8,TRBJ1-5,CASSNQTGSGQPQHF
.,TRBV3-1,TRBJ2-1,CASSQLRGEQFF
few,TRBV4-1,TRBJ1-1,CASSQDEVLRSQAFF
many,TRBV5-1,TRBJ2-3,CASSPGTAKDTQYF
few,TRBV7-9,TRBJ1-1,CASGLQGGTEAFF
few,TRBV25-1,TRBJ2-5,CASGSGTASETQYF
.,TRBV10-1,TRBJ1-1,CASREGKTEAFF
.,TRBV6-1,TRBJ2-7,CASSKGQSSNYEQYF
.,TRBV5-1,TRBJ2-7,CASSLATTGAIGSYEQYF
.,TRBV10-3,TRBJ1-1,CAIRGTAEAFF
few,TRBV4-2,TRBJ2-2,CASSPLAGVKVNTGELFF
few,TRBV6-5,TRBJ2-1,CASSYRSGSNEQFF
.,TRBV2,TRBJ2-3,CASWGGQFTDTQYF
few,TRBV6-1,TRBJ1-2,CASSEVSGISGYTF
.,TRBV7-9,TRBJ2-2,CAGWGGGNTGELFF
.,TRBV7-2,TRBJ2-1,CASSTGQGANNEQFF
many,TRBV9,TRBJ2-2,CASSPPGLATGELFF
.,TRBV7-9,TRBJ2-4,CASSHQRGIQYF
once,TRBV7-9,TRBJ2-2,CASSPRTSREPGELFF
.,TRBV3-1,TRBJ1-2,CASSQDSASLSYGYTF
.,TRBV13,TRBJ1-2,CASSSLGQSLILNYGYTF
.,TRBV5-1,TRBJ2-1,CASSLGGSSFGTNEQFF
.,TRBV29-1,TRBJ2-3,CSVEDRLAGVSTDTQYF
few,TRBV7-9,TRBJ2-1,CASSSWQGSSYNEQFF
few,TRBV11-2,TRBJ2-5,CATTGYETQYF
many,TRBV12-3/TRBV12-4,TRBJ2-2,CASRPQGTGELFF
few,TRBV20-1,TRBJ2-2,CSARDSGQGAGELFF
many,TRBV29-1,TRBJ2-7,CSVPGGTGASEQYF
few,TRBV16,TRBJ1-2,CASSQGTGRSGYTF
.,TRBV7-9,TRBJ2-3,CASSRAGISTDTQYF
few,TRBV6-2/TRBV6-3,TRBJ1-1,CASSRQGVTEAFF
.,TRBV5-1,TRBJ1-6,CASSLSTGSPLHF
many,TRBV12-3/TRBV12-4,TRBJ2-1,CASSLAGTSGYNEQFF
many,TRBV20-1,TRBJ2-1,CSASFGTGALGEQFF
few,TRBV6-2/TRBV6-3,TRBJ2-3,CASSYLLSSVADTQYF
many,TRBV20-1,TRBJ2-3,CSAREPGTGADTQYF
few,TRBV5-1,TRBJ2-3,CARRSWRGSTDTQYF
.,TRBV7-2,TRBJ2-3,CASSFGGLIIGVDTQYF
many,TRBV5-1,TRBJ2-7,CASSLVAGSSYEQYF